Shown below are 27 T cell receptor beta chains from a single sample sequenced in a study of T cell clonotyping in hematopoietic cell transplantation. Repertoires were generated with immunoSEQ multiplex PCR, while TCRdb's copy carries only in-frame clones and drops some. Of 11,000 to 15,000 clones in the sample, over 85% are singletons; the top ten hold approximately 4.9%. This specimen was PBMCs, taken 30 days after allogeneic stem cell transplant. These TCRs come from a male patient aged 60 to 75 who had an allogeneic stem cell transplant from an unrelated donor, so the T cells may come from the graft donor. Some clones in this sample may be carry-over from other donors' samples.

V and J are TRBV7-2 and TRBJ1-5; the D gene is possibly TRBD1 (5 bases). Germline assignment: CDR1 SGHTA and CDR2 FQGNSA. This CDR3 is 17 amino acids long. V was pared by 4 bases and J by 6 bases, with 22 bases between. The CDR3 reads CASSSWGQGSDAQPQHF. DNA for the CDR3: TGTGCCAGCAGCTCCTGGGGCCAGGGCTCGGACGCTCAGCCCCAGCATTTT.

This CDR3 is CASSPQNGFYEQYF. In DNA, the CDR3 is TGTGCCAGCAGCCCCCAAAACGGCTTCTACGAGCAGTACTTC. The V call is TRBV7-9, the J call TRBJ2-7; D is unclear. Germline V lookup: CDR1 SEHNR, CDR2 FQNEAQ (reference sequence). Trimming stripped 5 bases from V and 3 bases from J, with 14 bases between. CDR3 length: 14 amino acids.

This sequence joins TRBV5-1 and TRBJ1-1, with D maybe TRBD1 (6 bases). Germline V CDR1 and CDR2: SGHRS, YFSETQ. Trimming pared 4 bases from V and 1 base from J, leaving 17 bases between. The CDR3 runs to 16 residues. CDR3: CASSPRAGEGNTEAFF. The DNA of the CDR3 is TGCGCCAGCAGCCCTCGGGCAGGGGAAGGGAACACTGAAGCTTTCTTT.

This clone was picked up one time. The V and J genes are TRBV5-1 and TRBJ1-6, with D hard to call. V gave up 4 bases and J gave up 3 bases, with 17 bases separating them. Germline V lookup: CDR1 SGHRS, CDR2 YFSETQ. The CDR3 runs to 17 residues. The CDR3 protein is CASSVGPEGGYNSPLHF. CDR3 nucleotides: TGCGCCAGCAGCGTCGGGCCGGAGGGAGGCTATAATTCACCCCTCCACTTT.

V and J are TRBV10-3 and TRBJ2-3; no clear D. V dropped 2 bases and J dropped 8 bases, with 11 bases sitting between them. This CDR3 is 13 amino acids long. Germline CDR1 is ENHRY and CDR2 is SYGVKD. CDR3 sequence (DNA): TGTGCCATCAGTGAGACGTATATGGGTACGCAGTATTTT. It encodes CAISETYMGTQYF.

The chain couples TRBV6-1 to TRBJ2-3; no definite D call. The CDR3 is made up of 14 amino acids. Germline CDR1 and CDR2: MNHNS and SASEGT. The ends were cut back, 8 bases at V and 0 bases at J, with 12 bases in the middle. The CDR3 reads CASLGIFSTDTQYF. CDR3 nucleotides: TGTGCCAGCCTAGGGATTTTTAGCACAGATACGCAGTATTTT.

The V gene is TRBV19, the J gene TRBJ2-7; 7 nucleotides agree with TRBD1. V gave up 6 bases and J gave up 6 bases; unmatched junction bases: 11. The CDR3 is made up of 14 amino acids. The V gene's germline CDR1 is LNHDA and CDR2 SQIVND (reference sequence). DNA of the CDR3: TGTGCCAGTAGGGGACAGTCGTCTATGGGCGAGCAGTACTTC. Its protein is CASRGQSSMGEQYF.

V usage is TRBV7-3 and J usage is TRBJ2-2; 7 bases map to TRBD1. Losses at the gene ends were 5 bases for V and 5 bases for J; bases not matched to a gene: 11. Per germline, CDR1 SGHTA and CDR2 FQGTGA. This CDR3 is 16 amino acids long. CDR3 in DNA: TGTGCCAGCAGCCCCCAGACAGGGTCGGTTACCGGGGAGCTGTTTTTT. Residues: CASSPQTGSVTGELFF.

V and J are TRBV28 and TRBJ2-2; TRBD1 matches at 8 bases. Germline V gene lookup returns CDR1 MDHEN and CDR2 SYDVKM. This CDR3 region has 16 residues. Germline trimming cut 3 bases from V and 7 bases from J; bases unmatched to any gene: 10. CDR3 nucleotide sequence: TGTGCCAGCAGTTTTCCGGGGACAGGAAGAAGCGGGGAGCTGTTTTTT. Its protein is CASSFPGTGRSGELFF.

V usage is TRBV13 and J usage is TRBJ2-2; 10 bases align to TRBD1. J was trimmed by 4 bases and V by 1 base; bases with no gene match: 6. CDR1 is PRHDT, CDR2 FYEKMQ, per germline (reference sequence). CDR3 size: 17 residues. This chain's CDR3 is CASSLVPGQGRTGELFF. Here the CDR3 DNA reads TGTGCCAGCAGCTTAGTCCCGGGACAGGGGCGCACCGGGGAGCTGTTTTTT.

The J gene is TRBJ2-1, the V gene TRBV9; 10 bases map to TRBD2. The CDR3 extends over 17 amino acids. J was trimmed by 6 bases and V by 0 bases; bases with no gene match: 9. From germline, CDR1 is SGDLS and CDR2 YYNGEE. In DNA, the CDR3 is TGTGCCAGCAGCGTAGCATCTAGCGGGAGCGTCGGCAATGAGCAGTTCTTC. Translated: CASSVASSGSVGNEQFF.

The chain joins TRBV7-2 to TRBJ1-2, with 7 nucleotides matching TRBD1. Germline assignment: CDR1 SGHTA and CDR2 FQGNSA. CDR3 length: 15 residues. V gave up 4 bases and J gave up 2 bases; unmatched junction bases: 7. For the CDR3, the DNA is TGTGCCAGCAGCTCAGGGGGAGCTTCAAACTATGGCTACACCTTC. It codes for CASSSGGASNYGYTF.

V is TRBV28 and J is TRBJ1-1; 10 bases align to TRBD1. Germline CDR1 reads MDHEN; CDR2 reads SYDVKM. V shed 7 bases, J shed 10 bases, and the junction held 12 bases outside the gene matches. The CDR3 extends over 14 amino acids. The CDR3 nucleotides read TGTGCCAGCATTTACTCAAGGGACAGGGGCGGAGCTTTCTTT. This translates into CASIYSRDRGGAFF.

The J gene is TRBJ1-2, the V gene TRBV29-1; no clear D. Deletions cut 4 bases from V and 4 bases from J, with 10 bases between. The CDR3 runs 12 residues. Germline loops: CDR1 SQVTM, CDR2 ANQGSEA. CDR3 sequence (DNA): TGCAGCGTTGGTTCCAACCTCTATGGCTACACCTTC. Translation: CSVGSNLYGYTF.

J is TRBJ1-1 and V is TRBV6-1; D is unclear. CDR3 length: 12 residues. In germline, CDR1 is MNHNS, CDR2 SASEGT. Trimming shortened V by 1 base and J by 5 bases, and 5 bases separated the two germline ends. CDR3 residues: CASSEGVTEAFF. The CDR3 DNA reads as TGTGCCAGCAGTGAAGGGGTTACTGAAGCTTTCTTT.

V and J are TRBV30 and TRBJ1-1; 7 bases line up with TRBD1. This CDR3 region has 14 residues. Per the germline V gene, CDR1 is GTSNPN and CDR2 is SVGIG (reference sequence). Germline trimming cut 3 bases from V and 3 bases from J; bases unmatched to any gene: 7. CDR3 protein: CAWSHTGVDTEAFF. The CDR3 nucleotides read TGTGCCTGGAGCCATACAGGGGTGGACACTGAAGCTTTCTTT.

The V gene is TRBV20-1, the J gene TRBJ2-3, with D possibly matching TRBD2 (5 bases). The V and J ends lost 6 bases and 5 bases respectively, with 9 bases between them. This CDR3 has 11 amino acids. Germline CDR1 and CDR2: DFQATT and SNEGSKA (reference sequence). CDR3 sequence: CSAGAVDTQYF. The CDR3 nucleotides are TGCAGTGCCGGAGCGGTAGATACGCAGTATTTT.

The V gene is TRBV19, the J gene TRBJ1-2; a possible D gene is TRBD1 (6 bases). Germline V gives CDR1 LNHDA, CDR2 SQIVND (reference sequence). The CDR3 is 14 amino acids. V shed 6 bases and J shed 5 bases, with 16 bases lying between them. The CDR3 region is CASSPQGEGYGYTF. The CDR3 DNA is TGTGCCAGTAGCCCACAGGGTGAGGGTTATGGCTACACCTTC.

The gene calls are TRBV10-3 and TRBJ1-1, with 7 positions matching TRBD1. The CDR3 covers 16 residues. Germline CDR1 ENHRY, CDR2 SYGVKD. V trimming: 0 bases; J trimming: 0 bases; junction bases outside the gene matches: 4. CDR3 loop: CAISESGTAMNTEAFF. DNA for the CDR3: TGTGCCATCAGTGAGTCCGGGACAGCCATGAACACTGAAGCTTTCTTT.

J is TRBJ1-2 and V is TRBV5-4; a weak D match, TRBD1 (5 bases). This CDR3 contains 13 residues. Per the germline V gene, CDR1 is SGHNT and CDR2 is YYREEE (reference sequence). V gave up 0 bases and J gave up 4 bases, with 7 bases separating them. The chain's CDR3 is CASSLGQIYGYTF. In DNA form, the CDR3 reads TGTGCCAGCAGCTTGGGACAGATCTATGGCTACACCTTC.

The chain employs TRBV6-5 and TRBJ2-3; the D gene is possibly TRBD2 (6 bases). The germline gives CDR1 MNHEY, CDR2 SVGAGI. V gave up 8 bases and J gave up 1 base, with 10 bases separating them. This CDR3 comprises 13 residues. The CDR3 nucleotides read TGTGCCAGCCAGGGCGGGGGCACAGATACGCAGTATTTT. Amino acids: CASQGGGTDTQYF.

The chain couples TRBV29-1 to TRBJ1-1, with TRBD1 identical over 8 bases. The CDR3 extends over 14 amino acids. Losses at the gene ends were 7 bases for V and 3 bases for J; bases not matched to a gene: 10. Germline CDR1 and CDR2: SQVTM and ANQGSEA. The CDR3 DNA reads as TGCAGCGCCCTACTACAGGGGGTATACACTGAAGCTTTCTTT. Encoded protein: CSALLQGVYTEAFF.

The V gene is TRBV5-4, the J gene TRBJ2-7; TRBD1 matches 7 bases. V was clipped by 0 bases and J by 2 bases; unmatched bases: 5. This CDR3 contains 15 residues. In germline, CDR1 is SGHNT, CDR2 YYREEE (reference sequence). The DNA for the CDR3 is TGTGCCAGCAGCTTGGGACAGGGATTACCCTACGAGCAGTACTTC. Translated: CASSLGQGLPYEQYF.

The genes are TRBV7-9 and TRBJ2-2; no clear D gene. The V gene's germline CDR1 is SEHNR and CDR2 FQNEAQ (reference sequence). Trimming stripped 1 base from V and 1 base from J, with 1 base between. This CDR3 spans 13 amino acids. Written as DNA, the CDR3 is TGTGCCAGCAGCTTAGGGAACACCGGGGAGCTGTTTTTT. Its translation: CASSLGNTGELFF. Filled out from reference TRBV7-9 and TRBJ2-2, the complete variable domain reads DTGVSQNPRHKITKRGQNVTFRCDPISEHNRLYWYRQTLGQGPEFLTYFQNEAQLEKSRLLSDRFSAERPKGSFSTLEIQRTEQGDSAMYLCASSLGNTGELFFGEGSRLTVL.

This clone was counted a single time. The V gene is TRBV9, the J gene TRBJ2-7; 11 nucleotides line up with TRBD2. Germline-derived CDR1 and CDR2 are SGDLS and YYNGEE. This CDR3 comprises 16 residues. Germline trimming cut 2 bases from V and 5 bases from J; bases unmatched to any gene: 9. CDR3 sequence (DNA): TGTGCCAGCAGCGTCACCGGGACTAGCGGCGACCACGAGCAGTACTTC. Translated: CASSVTGTSGDHEQYF.

The CDR3 DNA reads TGTGCCAGCAGATCCCCGGAGGCCTACCGGGAGCAGTACTTC. This sequence encodes CASRSPEAYREQYF. This chain joins TRBV7-2 and TRBJ2-7; D possibly corresponds to TRBD2 (5 bases). The V end was cut by 6 bases, the J end by 7 bases, with 19 bases between. The germline V gene encodes CDR1 SGHTA and CDR2 FQGNSA. CDR3 length: 14 amino acids.

This chain connects TRBV4-1 to TRBJ1-5, with no clear D. Germline CDR1 and CDR2: MGHRA and YSYEKL. V lost 1 base, J lost 7 bases, and 20 bases lay in between. CDR3 length equals 17 residues. Written as DNA, the CDR3 is TGCGCCAGCAGCCAAGTAGTAATGAGTACCATCCCCCAGCCCCAGCATTTT. The encoded protein is CASSQVVMSTIPQPQHF.